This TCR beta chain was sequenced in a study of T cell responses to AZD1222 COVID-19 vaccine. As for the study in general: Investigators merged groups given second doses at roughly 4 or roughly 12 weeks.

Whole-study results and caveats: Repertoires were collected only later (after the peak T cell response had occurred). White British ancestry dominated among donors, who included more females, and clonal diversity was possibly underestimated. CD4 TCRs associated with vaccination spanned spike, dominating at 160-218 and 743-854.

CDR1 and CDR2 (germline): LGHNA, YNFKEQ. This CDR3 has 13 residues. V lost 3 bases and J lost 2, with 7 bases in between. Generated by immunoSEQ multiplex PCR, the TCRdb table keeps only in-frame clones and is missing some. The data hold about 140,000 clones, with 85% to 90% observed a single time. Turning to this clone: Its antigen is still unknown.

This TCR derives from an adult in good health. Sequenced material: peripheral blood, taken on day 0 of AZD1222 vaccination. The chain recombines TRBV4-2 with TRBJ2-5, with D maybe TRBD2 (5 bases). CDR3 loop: CASSHREQETQYF. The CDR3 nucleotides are TGTGCCAGCAGCCACCGGGAACAAGAGACCCAGTACTTC.